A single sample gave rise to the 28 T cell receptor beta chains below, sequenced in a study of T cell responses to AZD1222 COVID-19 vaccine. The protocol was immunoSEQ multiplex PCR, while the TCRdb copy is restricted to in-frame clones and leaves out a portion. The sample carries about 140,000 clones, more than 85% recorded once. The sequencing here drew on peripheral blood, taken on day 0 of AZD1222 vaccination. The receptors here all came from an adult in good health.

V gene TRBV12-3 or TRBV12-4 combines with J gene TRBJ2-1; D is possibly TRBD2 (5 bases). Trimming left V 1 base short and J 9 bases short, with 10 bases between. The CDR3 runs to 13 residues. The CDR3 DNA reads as TGTGCCAGCAGTTTAGGTGGGAGTAGTGAGCAGTTCTTC. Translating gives CASSLGGSSEQFF.

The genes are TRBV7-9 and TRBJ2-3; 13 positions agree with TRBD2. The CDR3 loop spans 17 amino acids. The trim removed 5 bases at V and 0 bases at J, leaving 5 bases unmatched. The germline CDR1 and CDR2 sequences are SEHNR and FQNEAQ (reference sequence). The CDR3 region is CASSLGTSGVSTDTQYF. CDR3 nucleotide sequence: TGTGCCAGCAGCCTCGGGACTAGCGGGGTTAGCACAGATACGCAGTATTTT.

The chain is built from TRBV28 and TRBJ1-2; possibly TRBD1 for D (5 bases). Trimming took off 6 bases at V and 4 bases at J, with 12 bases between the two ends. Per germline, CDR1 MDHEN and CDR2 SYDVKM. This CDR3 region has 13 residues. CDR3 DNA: TGTGCCAGCAGGAGAGACAGCTCCTATGGCTACACCTTC. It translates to CASRRDSSYGYTF.

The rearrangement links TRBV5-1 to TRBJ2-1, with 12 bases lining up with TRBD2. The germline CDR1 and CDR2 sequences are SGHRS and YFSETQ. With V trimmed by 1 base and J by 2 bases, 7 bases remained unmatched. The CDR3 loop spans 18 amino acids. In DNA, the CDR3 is TGCGCCAGCAGCTTGAGACTAGCGGGAGAAGCCCCCTACAATGAGCAGTTCTTC. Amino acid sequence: CASSLRLAGEAPYNEQFF.

The CDR3 loop is CASGLGTGDLSYNEQFF. The DNA of the CDR3 is TGTGCTAGTGGTTTGGGGACAGGGGACCTCTCCTACAATGAGCAGTTCTTC. The chain carries TRBV12-5 and TRBJ2-1, with TRBD1 identical over 9 bases. Germline V gene sequence: CDR1 LGHNT, CDR2 FRNRAP. V trimming: 1 base; J trimming: 0 bases; junction bases outside the gene matches: 4. The CDR3 length is 17 residues.

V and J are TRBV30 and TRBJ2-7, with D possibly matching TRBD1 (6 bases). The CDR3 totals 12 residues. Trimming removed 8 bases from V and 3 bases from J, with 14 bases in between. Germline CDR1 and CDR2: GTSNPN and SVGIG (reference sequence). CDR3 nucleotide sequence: TGTGCCGGTACAGGGTCGGGCTACGAGCAGTACTTC. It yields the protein CAGTGSGYEQYF.

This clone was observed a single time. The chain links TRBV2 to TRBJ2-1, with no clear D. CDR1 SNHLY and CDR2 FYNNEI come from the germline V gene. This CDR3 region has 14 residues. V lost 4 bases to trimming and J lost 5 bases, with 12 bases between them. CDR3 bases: TGTGCCAGCAGTGTGTCGAGACGGGACAATGAGCAGTTCTTC. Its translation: CASSVSRRDNEQFF.

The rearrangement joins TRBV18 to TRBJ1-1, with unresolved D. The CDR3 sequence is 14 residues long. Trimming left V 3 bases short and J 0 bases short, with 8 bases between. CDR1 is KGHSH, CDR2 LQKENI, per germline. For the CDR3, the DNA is TGTGCCAGCTCACCCGCCAGGATGAACACTGAAGCTTTCTTT. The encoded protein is CASSPARMNTEAFF.

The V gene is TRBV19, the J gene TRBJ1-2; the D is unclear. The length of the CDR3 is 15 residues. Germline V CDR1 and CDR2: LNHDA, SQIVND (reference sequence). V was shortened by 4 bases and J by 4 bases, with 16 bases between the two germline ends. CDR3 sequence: CASSRFGVFGYGYTF. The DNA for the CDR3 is TGTGCCAGTAGTAGATTTGGGGTATTTGGCTATGGCTACACCTTC.

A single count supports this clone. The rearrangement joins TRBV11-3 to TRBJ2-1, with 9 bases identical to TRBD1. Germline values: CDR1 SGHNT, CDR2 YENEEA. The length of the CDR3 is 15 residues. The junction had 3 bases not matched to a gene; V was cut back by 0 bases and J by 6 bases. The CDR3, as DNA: TGTGCCAGCAGCTTAGACGCGACAGGGGGCAATGAGCAGTTCTTC. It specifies CASSLDATGGNEQFF.

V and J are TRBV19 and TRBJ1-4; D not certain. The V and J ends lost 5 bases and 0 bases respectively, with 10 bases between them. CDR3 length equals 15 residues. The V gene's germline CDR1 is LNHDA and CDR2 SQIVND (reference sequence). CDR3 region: CASSFRDATNEKLFF. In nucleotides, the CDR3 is TGTGCCAGTAGTTTCCGAGATGCAACTAATGAAAAACTGTTTTTT.

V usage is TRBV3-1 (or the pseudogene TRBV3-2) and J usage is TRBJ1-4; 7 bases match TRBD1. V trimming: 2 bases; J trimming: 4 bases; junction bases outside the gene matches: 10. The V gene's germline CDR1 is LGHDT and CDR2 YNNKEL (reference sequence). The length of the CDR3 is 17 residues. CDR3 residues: CASSQRGSRGRNEKLFF. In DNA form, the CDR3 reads TGTGCCAGCAGCCAAAGAGGGTCGAGGGGGCGTAATGAAAAACTGTTTTTT.

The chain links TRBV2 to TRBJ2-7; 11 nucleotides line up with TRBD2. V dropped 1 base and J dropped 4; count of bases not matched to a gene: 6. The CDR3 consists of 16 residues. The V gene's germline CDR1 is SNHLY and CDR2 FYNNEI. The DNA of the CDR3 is TGTGCCAGCAGTGAAGATATAGCGGGAGGGACTTACGAGCAGTACTTC. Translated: CASSEDIAGGTYEQYF.

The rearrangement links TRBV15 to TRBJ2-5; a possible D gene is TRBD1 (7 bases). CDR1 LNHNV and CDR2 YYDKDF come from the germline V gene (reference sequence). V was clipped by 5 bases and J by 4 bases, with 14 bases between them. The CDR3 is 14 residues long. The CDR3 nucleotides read TGTGCCACCAGCGCAGGGGGGTGGGGAGAGACCCAGTACTTC. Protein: CATSAGGWGETQYF.

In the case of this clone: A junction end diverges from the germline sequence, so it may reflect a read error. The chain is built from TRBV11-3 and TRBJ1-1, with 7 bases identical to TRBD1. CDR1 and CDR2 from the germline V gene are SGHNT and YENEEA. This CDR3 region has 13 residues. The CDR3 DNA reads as TGTGCCAGCAGCTTAACGGGACAGACCCCTCTCCTCTTT. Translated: CASSLTGQTPLLF.

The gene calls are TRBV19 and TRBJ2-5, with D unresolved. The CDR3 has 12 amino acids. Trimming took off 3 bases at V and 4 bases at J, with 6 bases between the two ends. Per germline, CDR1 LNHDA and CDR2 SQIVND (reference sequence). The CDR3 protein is CASSMARETQYF. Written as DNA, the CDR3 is TGTGCCAGTAGTATGGCTAGAGAGACCCAGTACTTC.

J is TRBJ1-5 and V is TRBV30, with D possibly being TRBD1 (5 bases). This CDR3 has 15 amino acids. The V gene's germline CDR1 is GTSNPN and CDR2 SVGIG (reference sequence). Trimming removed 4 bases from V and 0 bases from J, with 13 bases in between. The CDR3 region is CAWTDPTGSNQPQHF. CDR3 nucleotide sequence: TGTGCCTGGACCGACCCTACAGGTAGCAATCAGCCCCAGCATTTT.

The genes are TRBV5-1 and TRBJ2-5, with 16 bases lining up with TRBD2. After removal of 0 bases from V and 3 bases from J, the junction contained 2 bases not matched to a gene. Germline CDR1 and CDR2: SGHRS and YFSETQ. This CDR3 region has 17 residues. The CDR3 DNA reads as TGCGCCAGCAGCTTGGAGGGGACTAGCGGGAGGGAAGAGACCCAGTACTTC. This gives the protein CASSLEGTSGREETQYF.

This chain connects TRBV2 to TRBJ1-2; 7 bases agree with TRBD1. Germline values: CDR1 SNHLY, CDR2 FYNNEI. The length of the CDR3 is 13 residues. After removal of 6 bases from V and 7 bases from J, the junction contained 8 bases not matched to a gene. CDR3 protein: CASSVDRNSGYTF. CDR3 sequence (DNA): TGTGCCAGCAGCGTGGACAGGAATTCTGGCTACACCTTC.

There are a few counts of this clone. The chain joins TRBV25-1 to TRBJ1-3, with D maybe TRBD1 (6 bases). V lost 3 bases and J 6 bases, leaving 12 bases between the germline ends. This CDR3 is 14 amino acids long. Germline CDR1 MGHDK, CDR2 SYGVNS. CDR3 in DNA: TGTGCCAGCAGTGATGGTCAGGGGATAAACACCATATATTTT. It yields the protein CASSDGQGINTIYF.

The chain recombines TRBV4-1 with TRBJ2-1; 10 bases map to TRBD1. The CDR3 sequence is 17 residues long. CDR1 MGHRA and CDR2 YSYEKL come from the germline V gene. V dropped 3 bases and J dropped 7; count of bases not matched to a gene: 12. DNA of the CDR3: TGCGCCAGCAGCCAGGGACAGGGGCAGCGGGAAAAGAATGAGCAGTTCTTC. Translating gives CASSQGQGQREKNEQFF.

Written as DNA, the CDR3 is TGCGCCAGCAGCCCAGGGGACACTAATGAAAAACTGTTTTTT. Encoded protein: CASSPGDTNEKLFF. The chain links TRBV5-1 to TRBJ1-4; possible D gene TRBD1, 6 bases. Germline V lookup: CDR1 SGHRS, CDR2 YFSETQ. The CDR3 extends over 14 amino acids. Trimming took off 4 bases at V and 2 bases at J, with 9 bases between the two ends.

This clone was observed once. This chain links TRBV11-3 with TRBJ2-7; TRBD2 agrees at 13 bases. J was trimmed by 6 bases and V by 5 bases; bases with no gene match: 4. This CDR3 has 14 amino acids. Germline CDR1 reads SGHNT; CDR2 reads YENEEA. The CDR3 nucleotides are TGTGCCAGCAGCCCCGGGACTAGCGGGATCGAGCAGTACTTC. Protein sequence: CASSPGTSGIEQYF.

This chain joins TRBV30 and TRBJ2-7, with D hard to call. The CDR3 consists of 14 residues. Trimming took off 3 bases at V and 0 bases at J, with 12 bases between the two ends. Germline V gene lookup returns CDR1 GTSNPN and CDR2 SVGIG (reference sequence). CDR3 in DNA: TGTGCCTGGAGAGCGTCTAGACTCTCCTACGAGCAGTACTTC. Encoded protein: CAWRASRLSYEQYF.

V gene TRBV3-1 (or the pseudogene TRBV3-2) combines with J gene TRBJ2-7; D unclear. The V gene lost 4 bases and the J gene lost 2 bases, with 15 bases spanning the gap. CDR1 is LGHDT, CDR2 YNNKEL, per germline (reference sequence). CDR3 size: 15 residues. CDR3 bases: TGTGCCAGCAGCCGTGCTTCGATAGGGCCCTACGAGCAGTACTTC. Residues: CASSRASIGPYEQYF.

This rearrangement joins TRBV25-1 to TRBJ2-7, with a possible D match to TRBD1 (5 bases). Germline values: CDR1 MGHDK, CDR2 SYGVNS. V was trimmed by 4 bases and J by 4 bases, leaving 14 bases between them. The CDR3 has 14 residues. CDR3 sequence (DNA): TGTGCCAGCAGTGCTCGCCAGGGCCGGTACGAGCAGTACTTC. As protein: CASSARQGRYEQYF.

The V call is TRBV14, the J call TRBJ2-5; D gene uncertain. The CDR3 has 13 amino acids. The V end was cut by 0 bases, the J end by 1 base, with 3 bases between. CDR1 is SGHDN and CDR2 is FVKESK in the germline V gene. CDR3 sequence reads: CASSQDLQETQYF. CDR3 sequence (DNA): TGTGCCAGCAGCCAAGATCTCCAAGAGACCCAGTACTTC.

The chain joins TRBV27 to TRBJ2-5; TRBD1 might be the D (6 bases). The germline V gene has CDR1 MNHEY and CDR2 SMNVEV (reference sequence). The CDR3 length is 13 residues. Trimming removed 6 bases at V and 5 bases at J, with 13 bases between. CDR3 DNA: TGTGCCAGCAGCCCTACTAGGGGGGAGACCCAGTACTTC. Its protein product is CASSPTRGETQYF.